This T cell receptor beta chain is from a study of CD8 T cells in ankylosing spondylitis. General observations from the study: For ankylosing spondylitis blood, a TCR beta motif of fewer than 10 highly homologous variants appeared characteristic.

TCRdb recomputed calls from the 5' RACE reads with MiXCR, one row per CDR3 protein. The table includes about 240,000 distinct CDR3 sequences, roughly 8.6% detected once. This clonotype was seen at least ten times. Antigen specificity is unknown. Germline V gives CDR1 MRHNA, CDR2 SNTAGT. Trimming took 3 bases from V and 7 from J; bases not matched to a gene: 4. The CDR3 is 15 amino acids. The chain recombines TRBV6-4 with TRBJ2-1, with 12 bases lining up with TRBD2. The TCR sequence derives from a male donor with ankylosing spondylitis or in good health (not recorded which). Sequencing was performed on blood, either unsorted or a sorted T cell fraction (not recorded which). For the CDR3, the DNA is TGTGCCAGCAGTGAGACTAGCGGGAGTGGGAATGAGCAGTTCTTC. The encoded protein is CASSETSGSGNEQFF.